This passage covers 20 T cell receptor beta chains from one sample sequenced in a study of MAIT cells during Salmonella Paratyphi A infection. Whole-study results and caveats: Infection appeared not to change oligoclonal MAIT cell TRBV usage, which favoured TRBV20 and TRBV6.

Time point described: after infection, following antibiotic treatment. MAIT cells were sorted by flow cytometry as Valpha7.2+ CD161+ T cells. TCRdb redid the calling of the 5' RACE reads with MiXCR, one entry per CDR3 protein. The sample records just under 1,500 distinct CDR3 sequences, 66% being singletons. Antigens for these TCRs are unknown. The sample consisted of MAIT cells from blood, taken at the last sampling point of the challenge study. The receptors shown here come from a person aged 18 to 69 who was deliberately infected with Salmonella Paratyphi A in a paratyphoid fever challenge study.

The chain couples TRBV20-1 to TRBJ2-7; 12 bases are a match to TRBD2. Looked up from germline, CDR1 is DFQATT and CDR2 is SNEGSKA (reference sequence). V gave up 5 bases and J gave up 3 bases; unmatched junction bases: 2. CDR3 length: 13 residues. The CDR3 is CSARLAGVYEQYF. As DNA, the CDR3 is TGCAGTGCTCGACTAGCGGGGGTCTACGAGCAGTACTTC.

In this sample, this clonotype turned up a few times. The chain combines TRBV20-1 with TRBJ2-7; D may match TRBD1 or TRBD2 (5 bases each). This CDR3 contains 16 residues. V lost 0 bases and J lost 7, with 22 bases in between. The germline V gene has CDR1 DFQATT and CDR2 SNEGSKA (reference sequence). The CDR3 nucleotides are TGCAGTGCTAGAGACCAAAGAGCCGGGGACGTTGGGGAGCAGTACTTC. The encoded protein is CSARDQRAGDVGEQYF.

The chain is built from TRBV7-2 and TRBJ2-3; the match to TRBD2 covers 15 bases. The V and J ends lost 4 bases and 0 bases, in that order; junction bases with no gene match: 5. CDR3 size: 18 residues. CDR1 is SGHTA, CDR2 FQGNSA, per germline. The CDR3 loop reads CASSSGLAGGLSTDTQYF. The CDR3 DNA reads TGTGCCAGCAGCTCCGGACTAGCGGGAGGGCTTAGCACAGATACGCAGTATTTT.

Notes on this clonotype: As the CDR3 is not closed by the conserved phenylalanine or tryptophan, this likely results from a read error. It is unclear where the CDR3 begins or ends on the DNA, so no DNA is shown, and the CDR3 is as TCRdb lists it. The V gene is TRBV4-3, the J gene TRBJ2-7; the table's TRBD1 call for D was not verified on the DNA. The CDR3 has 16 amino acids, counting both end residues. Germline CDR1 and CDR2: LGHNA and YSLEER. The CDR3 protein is CASSPLPGQGAEEKEG.

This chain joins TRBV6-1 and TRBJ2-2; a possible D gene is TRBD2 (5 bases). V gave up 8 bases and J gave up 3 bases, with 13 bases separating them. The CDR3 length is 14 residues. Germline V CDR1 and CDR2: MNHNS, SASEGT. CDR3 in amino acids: CASVRMEDTGELFF. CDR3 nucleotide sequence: TGTGCCAGCGTACGGATGGAGGACACCGGGGAGCTGTTTTTT.

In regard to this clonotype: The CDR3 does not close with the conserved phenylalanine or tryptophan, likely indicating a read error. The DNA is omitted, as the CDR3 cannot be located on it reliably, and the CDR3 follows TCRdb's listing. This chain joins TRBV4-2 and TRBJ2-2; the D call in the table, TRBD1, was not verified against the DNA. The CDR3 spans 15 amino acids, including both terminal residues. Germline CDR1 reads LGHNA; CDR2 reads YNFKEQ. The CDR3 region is CASRQNLGDEGERGG.

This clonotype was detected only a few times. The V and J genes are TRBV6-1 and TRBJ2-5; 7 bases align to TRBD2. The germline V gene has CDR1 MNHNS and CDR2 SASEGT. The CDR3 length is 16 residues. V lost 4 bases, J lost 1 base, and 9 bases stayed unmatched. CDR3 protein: CASSARDGGGQETQYF. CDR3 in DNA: TGTGCCAGCAGTGCTAGAGATGGGGGGGGCCAAGAGACCCAGTACTTC.

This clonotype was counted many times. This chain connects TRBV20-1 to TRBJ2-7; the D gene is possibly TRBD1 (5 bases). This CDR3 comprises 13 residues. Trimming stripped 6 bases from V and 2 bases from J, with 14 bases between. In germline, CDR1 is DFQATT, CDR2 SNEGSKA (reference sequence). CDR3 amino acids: CSAVIREPYEQYF. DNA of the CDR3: TGCAGTGCCGTGATCAGGGAACCCTACGAGCAGTACTTC.

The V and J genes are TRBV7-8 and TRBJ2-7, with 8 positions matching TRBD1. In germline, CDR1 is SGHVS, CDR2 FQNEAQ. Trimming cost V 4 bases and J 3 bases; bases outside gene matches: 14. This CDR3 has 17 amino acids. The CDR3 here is CASSSRRTGQGLYEQYF. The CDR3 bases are TGTGCCAGCAGCTCCCGACGGACCGGACAGGGCCTCTACGAGCAGTACTTC. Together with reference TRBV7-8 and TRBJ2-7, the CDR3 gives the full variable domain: GAGVSQSPRYKVAKRGQDVALRCDPISGHVSLFWYQQALGQGPEFLTYFQNEAQLDKSGLPSDRFFAERPEGSVSTLKIQRTQQEDSAVYLCASSSRRTGQGLYEQYFGPGTRLTVT.

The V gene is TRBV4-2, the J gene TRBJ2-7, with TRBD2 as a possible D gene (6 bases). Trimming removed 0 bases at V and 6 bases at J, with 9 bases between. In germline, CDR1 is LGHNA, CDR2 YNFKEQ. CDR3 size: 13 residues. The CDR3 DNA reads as TGTGCCAGCAGCCAAGAGGCCGGGGGCGAGCAGTACTTC. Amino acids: CASSQEAGGEQYF.

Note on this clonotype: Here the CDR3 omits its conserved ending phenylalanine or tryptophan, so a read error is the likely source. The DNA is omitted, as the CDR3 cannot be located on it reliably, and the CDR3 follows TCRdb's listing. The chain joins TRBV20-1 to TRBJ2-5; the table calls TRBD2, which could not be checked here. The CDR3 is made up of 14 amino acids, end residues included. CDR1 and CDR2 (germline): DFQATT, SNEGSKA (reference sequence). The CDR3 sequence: CSARAGLAQEKKEG.

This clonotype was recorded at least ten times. CDR3 DNA sequence: TGCGCCAGCAGCCAAGGGGGACTAGCGGACTCCTACGAGCAGTACTTC. The encoded protein is CASSQGGLADSYEQYF. The rearrangement links TRBV4-3 to TRBJ2-7, with 11 bases fitting TRBD2. Germline V CDR1 and CDR2: LGHNA, YSLEER. Trimming at V came to 1 base and at J to 0 bases, leaving 2 bases not matched to a gene. This CDR3 spans 16 amino acids.

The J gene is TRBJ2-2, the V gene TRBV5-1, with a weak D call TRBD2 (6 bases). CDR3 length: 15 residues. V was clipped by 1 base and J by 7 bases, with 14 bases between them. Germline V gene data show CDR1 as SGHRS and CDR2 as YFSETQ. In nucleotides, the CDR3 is TGCGCCAGCAGCTTGACTAGCTCAGCGGGCGGGGAGCTGTTTTTT. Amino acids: CASSLTSSAGGELFF.

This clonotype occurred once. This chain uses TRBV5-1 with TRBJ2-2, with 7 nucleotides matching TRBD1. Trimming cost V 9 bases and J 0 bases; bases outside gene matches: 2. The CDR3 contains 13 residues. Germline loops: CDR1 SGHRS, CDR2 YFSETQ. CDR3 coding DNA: TGCGCCACGGGACAGACGAACACCGGGGAGCTGTTTTTT. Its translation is CATGQTNTGELFF.

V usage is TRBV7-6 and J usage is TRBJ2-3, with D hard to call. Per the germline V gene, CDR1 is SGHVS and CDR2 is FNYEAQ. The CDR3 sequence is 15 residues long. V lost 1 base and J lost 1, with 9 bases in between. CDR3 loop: CASSLVGGGTDTQYF. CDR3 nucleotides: TGTGCCAGCAGCTTAGTCGGCGGTGGCACAGATACGCAGTATTTT.

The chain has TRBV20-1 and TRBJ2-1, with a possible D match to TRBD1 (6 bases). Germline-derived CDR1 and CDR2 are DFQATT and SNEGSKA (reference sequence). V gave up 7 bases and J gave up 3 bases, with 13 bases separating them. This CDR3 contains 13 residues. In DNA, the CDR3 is TGCAGTGGTGAGGGGGAAGGCTACAATGAGCAGTTCTTC. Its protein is CSGEGEGYNEQFF.

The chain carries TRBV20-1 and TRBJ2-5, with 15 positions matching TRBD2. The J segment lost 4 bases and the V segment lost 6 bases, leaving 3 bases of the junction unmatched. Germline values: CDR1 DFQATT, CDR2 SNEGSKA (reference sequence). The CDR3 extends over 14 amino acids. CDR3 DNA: TGCAGTGCCCCGGGACTAGCGGGAGGAGAGACCCAGTACTTC. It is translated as CSAPGLAGGETQYF.

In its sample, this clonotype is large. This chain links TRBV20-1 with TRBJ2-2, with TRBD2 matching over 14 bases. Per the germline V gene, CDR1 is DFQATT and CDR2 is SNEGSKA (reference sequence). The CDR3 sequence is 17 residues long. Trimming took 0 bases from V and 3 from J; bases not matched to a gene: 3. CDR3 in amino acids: CSARDPTSGGDTGELFF. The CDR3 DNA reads TGCAGTGCTAGAGATCCGACTAGCGGGGGGGACACCGGGGAGCTGTTTTTT.

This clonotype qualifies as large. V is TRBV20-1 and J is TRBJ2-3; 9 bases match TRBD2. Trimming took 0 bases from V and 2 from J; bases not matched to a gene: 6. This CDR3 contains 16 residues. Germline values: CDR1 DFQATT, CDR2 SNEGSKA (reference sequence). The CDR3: CSARDLLAGTTDTQYF. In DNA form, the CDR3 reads TGCAGTGCTAGAGATCTCCTAGCGGGGACCACAGATACGCAGTATTTT.

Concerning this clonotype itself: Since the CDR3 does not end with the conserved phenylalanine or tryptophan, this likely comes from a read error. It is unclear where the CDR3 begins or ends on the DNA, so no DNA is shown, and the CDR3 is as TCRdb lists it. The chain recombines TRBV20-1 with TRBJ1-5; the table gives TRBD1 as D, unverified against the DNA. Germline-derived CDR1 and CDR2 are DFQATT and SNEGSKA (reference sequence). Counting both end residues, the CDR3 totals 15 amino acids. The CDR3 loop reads CSARSWDREEKQKKG.